This T cell receptor (beta chain) was profiled in a study of CD8+ T cells in alopecia areata (dated by TCRdb to 2016 to 2018). Background on the whole study: Treated patients were enrolled in an open-label pilot trial of oral tofacitinib, 5 to 10 mg twice daily, for moderate-to-severe alopecia areata. Patients stayed on tofacitinib for 6 to 18 months and then had 6 months of follow-up off drug so that delayed response and recurrence could be assessed. High-throughput TCRbeta sequencing was used to examine T cell clonal expansion in alopecia areata in both the C3H/HeJ mouse model and human patients. Human TCRbeta sequencing covered scalp tissue and sorted CD4+ and CD8+ peripheral blood T cells from patchy and totalis/universalis alopecia areata patients and healthy controls. Tofacitinib-treated patients had biopsies at baseline and at 4 and 24 weeks of treatment, with a later scalp biopsy in several patients. Scalp clonality was compared among normal scalp (n=4), patchy alopecia areata scalp (n=8), and alopecia totalis/universalis scalp (n=8). The RNA source kit depended on sample type: the PAXgene miRNA kit for fixed scalp, the miRNeasy kit for PBMCs, and the RNeasy kit for mouse skin. TCRbeta CDR3 regions were amplified by immunoSEQ multiplex PCR using 35 Vbeta forward and 13 Jbeta reverse primers.

The cysteine opens and the phenylalanine closes a CDR3 of 14 amino acids. Left in the record is the CDR3 DNA by itself, 42 bases read in frame from the first base. V is shortened by 1 base, J by 4 bases, and the region joining them spans 13 bases. According to the germline V gene, CDR1 reads SQVTM and CDR2 reads ANQGSEA. The time point label, read with the paper, signifies: baseline before oral tofacitinib. Lesional scalp punch biopsies and peripheral blood were collected from alopecia areata patients. PBMCs were isolated by density centrifugation and stained for CD3, CD4 and CD8, and CD4+ and CD8+ T cells were sorted on a FACSAria. Of note for this clone: The target of this receptor is not known. It has no much larger one-base neighbor in the sample; base qualities were not kept.

On the study overall, not on this receptor specifically: Compared with normal scalp, lesional scalp, particularly in alopecia totalis/universalis, had higher clonality and more expanded CD8+ clones, which suggests antigenic drive. Shared TCR sequences between patients were less evident than in mice, which may be partly attributable to HLA diversity in the patient population. Scalp TCR repertoire analysis is complicated because resident alphabeta T cells in normal human skin are also sequenced, whereas mouse skin is dominated by gammadelta T cells.

The library was generated by the immunoSEQ multiplex PCR assay. For TCR sequencing, RNA was extracted from every sample and reverse transcribed into cDNA to serve as template. SuperScript III was used for first-strand cDNA synthesis, primed with a 2:1 mix of oligo-dT and random hexamers. A synthetic immune receptor repertoire was used to measure amplification bias, and any remaining bias was corrected computationally. On the authors' methods: Raw reads were preprocessed to remove errors, and CDR3 was defined according to IMGT conventions as the region from the conserved cysteine to phenylalanine. To get clonality, Shannon entropy was normalized by log2 of the number of productive unique TCRs and the result was subtracted from 1. Whether each scalp clone was CD4 or CD8 was inferred by checking scalp TCRbeta sequences against the CD4 and CD8 repertoires from sorted blood. Not all clones reach the TCRdb copy of this immuneACCESS table, which keeps in-frame sequences only. Checked studies attribute under half of the gap to unresolved V genes and leave the rest unexplained. V and J calls and clone size are copied from that table; D and trimming were computed from the DNA. Within this sample are just over 150,000 clones, with less than 65% of them counted one time only. The ten largest clones represent just under 20% of the sample.

This sample comprised CD8+ T cells sorted from blood, obtained at week 0. The source is a human donor with alopecia areata. This chain joins TRBV29-1 to TRBJ1-2, with TRBD1 perhaps the D gene, on 6 matching bases. The CDR3 protein sequence reads: CSVEAGQGIYGYTF. The DNA sequence is given as TGCAGCGTTGAAGCCGGCCAGGGGATCTATGGCTACACCTTC.